A single TCR beta chain is shown here with its context. Its antigen is unknown. Breast cancer patients provided tissue from their axillary draining lymph nodes. The CDR3 covers 15 residues. Germline CDR1 LNHNV, CDR2 YYDKDF (reference sequence). V lost 2 bases and J lost 1, with 8 bases in between. The data derive from a study of breast tumors, draining lymph nodes, adjacent tissues. MiXCR was run by TCRdb on the multiplex PCR reads, yielding one entry per CDR3 protein. The repertoire holds roughly 100,000 distinct CDR3 sequences, with under 40% as singletons. Study-wide results and limits: Tumor T cell lymph node origin was a supported hypothesis, not proven. Tumor repertoires ranked between lymph nodes and nontumor tissue in diversity, with V and J gene preferences.

The chain couples TRBV15 to TRBJ2-2, with D unclear. The receptor's source is a female donor with breast cancer. Some clones in this sample may be carry-over from other donors' samples. The source material was axillary lymph node tissue. CDR3 sequence (DNA): TGTGCCACCAGCAGAAACCGCGGGAACACCGGGGAGCTGTTTTTT. As protein: CATSRNRGNTGELFF.